The rows below give T cell receptor beta chains drawn from one sample of a study of pediatric ulcerative colitis. TCRdb's table, derived via immunoSEQ multiplex PCR, lists solely in-frame clones and lacks some. The sample yields under 45,000 clones, over 80% seen once. Sequencing input: blood. Receptors were obtained from a girl under 18 with moderate ulcerative colitis. The conserved cysteine and the conserved F or W are not part of the CDR3 here. Only some rows state a clone size, as once, few, many or a class for expanded clones.

j_call: TRBJ1-5
v_call: TRBV10-3
clone_size: NA
cdr3_aa: AIPTSGQPHSNQPQH

j_call: TRBJ1-5
v_call: TRBV7-2
clone_size: NA
cdr3_aa: ASSLDVGGRGPQH

j_call: TRBJ1-5
v_call: TRBV12-1
clone_size: few
cdr3_aa: ASIHDRVWQPQH

j_call: TRBJ2-6
v_call: TRBV30
clone_size: NA
cdr3_aa: AWGGDTSGANVLT

j_call: TRBJ2-6
v_call: TRBV29-1
clone_size: NA
cdr3_aa: SVGWSGANVLT

j_call: TRBJ2-2
v_call: TRBV30
clone_size: NA
cdr3_aa: AWIGIPNTGELF

j_call: TRBJ2-5
v_call: TRBV12-5
clone_size: NA
cdr3_aa: ASGLGRGLSGGAQETQY

j_call: TRBJ2-2
v_call: TRBV6-5
clone_size: once
cdr3_aa: ASSRGTGELF

j_call: TRBJ1-6
v_call: TRBV6-6
clone_size: NA
cdr3_aa: ASSYENSPLH

j_call: TRBJ1-1
v_call: TRBV2
clone_size: NA
cdr3_aa: ASIRGGAAEAF

j_call: TRBJ2-5
v_call: TRBV2
clone_size: NA
cdr3_aa: ARTGLAGTETQY

j_call: TRBJ1-1
v_call: TRBV7-9
clone_size: NA
cdr3_aa: ASSFSDRNTEAF

j_call: TRBJ1-3
v_call: TRBV10-3
clone_size: NA
cdr3_aa: AISLIPRGSGNTIY

j_call: TRBJ2-2
v_call: TRBV14
clone_size: NA
cdr3_aa: ASSQTGTGWANTGELF

j_call: TRBJ1-2
v_call: TRBV27
clone_size: NA
cdr3_aa: ASSLSPGLADYT

j_call: TRBJ1-1
v_call: TRBV7-9
clone_size: NA
cdr3_aa: ASSSTFGTETPNTEAF

j_call: TRBJ2-7
v_call: TRBV7-9
clone_size: NA
cdr3_aa: ASSSGLQSYEQY

j_call: TRBJ1-1
v_call: TRBV29-1
clone_size: few
cdr3_aa: TAWDRGTQEVNTEAF

j_call: TRBJ2-7
v_call: TRBV6-5
clone_size: NA
cdr3_aa: ASSPGRTSHEQY

j_call: TRBJ2-2
v_call: TRBV7-6
clone_size: few
cdr3_aa: ASSLARAGELF

j_call: TRBJ1-6
v_call: TRBV6-4
clone_size: NA
cdr3_aa: ASLKVRQGRSPLH

j_call: TRBJ2-7
v_call: TRBV5-1
clone_size: NA
cdr3_aa: ASSLEGQGFDEQY

j_call: TRBJ2-2
v_call: TRBV28
clone_size: NA
cdr3_aa: ASSLWGSGFNTGELF

j_call: TRBJ1-4
v_call: TRBV13
clone_size: NA
cdr3_aa: ASSPGTDEKLF

j_call: TRBJ2-1
v_call: TRBV21-1
clone_size: NA
cdr3_aa: ASSSRVGRYNEQF

j_call: TRBJ2-4
v_call: TRBV5-5
clone_size: NA
cdr3_aa: ASSNPSWNIQY

j_call: TRBJ1-1
v_call: TRBV5-1
clone_size: NA
cdr3_aa: ASSSRDSEAF

j_call: TRBJ1-6
v_call: TRBV25-1
clone_size: once
cdr3_aa: ASSEWPGPYLGSPLH

j_call: TRBJ2-3
v_call: TRBV7-6
clone_size: NA
cdr3_aa: ASSSLASTDTQY

j_call: TRBJ1-2
v_call: TRBV7-2
clone_size: NA
cdr3_aa: ASRNLRGYT